The rows below give T cell receptor beta chains drawn from one sample of a study of T cell repertoires in cytomegalovirus infection. TCRdb re-derived calls from the reads in MiXCR, one entry per CDR3 protein. This sample carries 300,000 or so distinct CDR3 sequences, around 9.6% of them seen once, and the ten largest clones take less than 3%. Sample: PBMCs. Every receptor here comes from a human donor in good health (CMV status not recorded). Some clones in this sample may be carry-over from other donors' samples. Both conserved end residues are part of each CDR3. The D gene is left open where the match is weak. The size field is filled for only some rows; it gives once, few, many or a size class.

TRBV6-2/TRBV6-3	-	TRBJ1-5	many	TGTGCCAGCAGCAACAACACACAGGGTTGGGTTAACAATCAGCCCCAGCATTTT	CASSNNTQGWVNNQPQHF
TRBV6-2/TRBV6-3	-	TRBJ1-2	-	TGTGCCAGCAGTCCGACAAAGTACGATGGCTACACCTTC	CASSPTKYDGYTF
TRBV11-2	TRBD2	TRBJ2-2	-	TGTGCAGTTATAGCGGGGTTCTCCGGGGAGCTGTTTTTT	CAVIAGFSGELFF
TRBV20-1	TRBD1	TRBJ1-2	few	TGCAGTGCTAGGGAGGACAGGGCCTTCTATGGCTACACCTTC	CSAREDRAFYGYTF
TRBV6-4	-	TRBJ2-1	many	TGTGCCAGCAGTGAGACCCGCCAACGGGGGTACAATGAGCAGTTCTTC	CASSETRQRGYNEQFF
TRBV10-1	-	TRBJ2-2	-	TGCGCCAGCAGTGTATCCGACAGGTCGAACACCGGGGAGCTGTTTTTT	CASSVSDRSNTGELFF
TRBV5-8	-	TRBJ1-1	many	TGTGCCAGCAGCCCGCCCTTGTTCCGACTGTCCATGAACACTGAAGCTTTCTTT	CASSPPLFRLSMNTEAFF
TRBV10-3	-	TRBJ1-5	many	TGTGCCATCAGCTCGTATAGCAATCAGCCCCAGCATTTT	CAISSYSNQPQHF
TRBV20-1	-	TRBJ1-2	-	TGCAGTGGGGGTCCCTCTCCCGAAATAGCTAACTATGGCTACACCTTC	CSGGPSPEIANYGYTF
TRBV2	TRBD1	TRBJ1-5	many	TGTGCCAGCAGTCTACAGGGGCGGTACGGCAATCAGCCCCAGCATTTT	CASSLQGRYGNQPQHF
TRBV28	-	TRBJ2-2	many	TGTGCCAGCAGTTTCACCACGAACACCGGGGAGCTGTTTTTT	CASSFTTNTGELFF
TRBV7-2	-	TRBJ1-5	many	TGTGCCAGCAGCCCCTCTCCTGGGGAAAGGGGGGGTCAGCCCCAGCATTTT	CASSPSPGERGGQPQHF
TRBV29-1	-	TRBJ2-3	many	TGCAGCGTTGAAGGGCAGGGAAGCTTGGATACGCAGTATTTT	CSVEGQGSLDTQYF
TRBV15	-	TRBJ2-3	many	TGTGCCACCAGCAGACCCCATCATACGCAGTATTTT	CATSRPHHTQYF
TRBV5-6	-	TRBJ1-1	-	TGTACCAGCCGTCCGGTATTTTCACTGGAAGCTTTCTTT	CTSRPVFSLEAFF
TRBV10-3	TRBD1	TRBJ2-1	many	TGTGCCATCAGTGGGGGAGTAGGGACAGCAAACAATGAGCAGTTCTTC	CAISGGVGTANNEQFF
TRBV12-3/TRBV12-4	-	TRBJ1-5	many	TGTGCCAGCAGTTTAGTAGGGGTCGGGCAGCCCCAGCATTTT	CASSLVGVGQPQHF
TRBV20-1	TRBD1	TRBJ2-2	many	TGCAGTGCTCAGGACAGGGCCTACACCGGGGAGCTGTTTTTT	CSAQDRAYTGELFF
TRBV28	-	TRBJ1-6	many	TGTGCCAGCAGACCCGACAGCGCCAATTCACCCCTCCACTTT	CASRPDSANSPLHF
TRBV7-2	-	TRBJ2-7	many	TGTGCCAGCAGCTCCACTTCCTACGAGCAGTACTTC	CASSSTSYEQYF
TRBV10-2	-	TRBJ2-7	-	TGCGCCAGCAGTGAGTCGGGCGGCAGCTCCTACGAGCAGTACTTC	CASSESGGSSYEQYF
TRBV7-9	-	TRBJ2-5	many	TGTGCCAGCAGCCCGGGACGCCGAGAGACCCAGTACTTC	CASSPGRRETQYF
TRBV4-1	-	TRBJ2-1	few	TGCGCCAGCAAGGTAGGGGGCTCCTACAATGAGCAGTTCTTC	CASKVGGSYNEQFF
TRBV20-1	TRBD1	TRBJ2-1	many	TGCAGTCCTCAGGGGGCCAAAGGGGCCTACAATGAGCAGTTCTTC	CSPQGAKGAYNEQFF
TRBV29-1	TRBD1	TRBJ2-1	many	TGCAGCTCTCCTTCCTGGACAGGGGAATACAATGAGCAGTTCTTC	CSSPSWTGEYNEQFF
TRBV28	-	TRBJ2-3	many	TGTGCCCAAAGCTCAGCGGGCACAGATACGCAGTATTTT	CAQSSAGTDTQYF